The 21 T cell receptor beta chains below were found in one sample sequenced in a study of tumor-infiltrating lymphocytes in primary liver carcinoma. For blood RNA, unsorted whole blood served as the source, and germline DNA was extracted too. The authors made TCR beta cDNA from roughly 480 ng total RNA with a constant-region primer. For TCR beta, libraries were produced by three nested multiplex PCR rounds using slightly modified ARM-PCR. The first two PCR rounds used TRBV1-TRBV30 primers with a Cbeta primer, approximately 10 cycles each. In TCRdb, the multiplex PCR reads were re-called with MiXCR into one record per CDR3 protein. The sample consists of 150,000 to 200,000 distinct CDR3 sequences, about 55% of them appearing once. The sample was peripheral blood. The receptors were gathered from a man in his forties with primary liver carcinoma and hepatitis B virus infection.

As to this clonotype: Since a much larger clone is just one base distant, this may be a read error. The rearrangement uses TRBV29-1 and TRBJ2-1, with 11 bases matching TRBD2. This CDR3 is built from 16 residues. CDR1 is SQVTM and CDR2 is ANQGSEA in the germline V gene. The V segment lost 2 bases and the J segment 5 bases; nucleotides outside the gene matches: 8. The CDR3 coding sequence is TGCAGCGTTGAAAGGCCTTTAGCGGGAGGGCACAATGAGCAGTTCTTC. Residues: CSVERPLAGGHNEQFF.

In regard to this clonotype: One end of the junction does not line up with germline, which may come from a read error. The CDR3 protein is CTSSLGTSEGTEAFF. Here the CDR3 DNA reads TGTACCAGCAGCTTGGGCACCTCCGAAGGGACTGAAGCTTTCTTT. The V gene is TRBV5-5, the J gene TRBJ1-1; D not resolved. Germline V gives CDR1 SGHKS, CDR2 YYEKEE (reference sequence). This CDR3 is built from 15 residues.

The gene calls are TRBV6-1 and TRBJ1-1; the D gene is possibly TRBD1 (5 bases). Germline CDR1 reads MNHNS; CDR2 reads SASEGT. The CDR3 sequence is 13 residues long. Trimming pared 10 bases from V and 4 bases from J, leaving 16 bases between. The CDR3 nucleotides read TGTGCCACCCCCCAACTGGGGGGCACTGAAGCTTTCTTT. Translated: CATPQLGGTEAFF.

On this clonotype itself: It may be a read error: a sequence one base away is much more abundant. This chain connects TRBV11-1 to TRBJ2-5; TRBD2 matches at 11 bases. The CDR3 runs 16 residues. CDR1 is SGHAT, CDR2 FQDESV, per germline (reference sequence). The CDR3 is CASSQTSGRTQETQNF. CDR3 nucleotide sequence: TGTGCCAGCAGCCAAACTAGCGGGAGAACTCAAGAGACCCAGAACTTC.

This clonotype was picked up a small number of times. The chain couples TRBV10-3 to TRBJ2-7; D not resolved. This CDR3 region has 13 residues. CDR1 is ENHRY, CDR2 SYGVKD, per germline. Trimming shortened V by 4 bases and J by 7 bases, and 14 bases separated the two germline ends. The CDR3 loop reads CAISGGDWSEQYF. The CDR3 DNA sequence: TGTGCCATCAGTGGTGGGGATTGGTCGGAGCAGTACTTC.

In the case of this clonotype: One base away lies a much larger clone, so this may be a sequencing read error. It is likely a read error, because the conserved phenylalanine at the end of the CDR3 is missing. This rearrangement joins TRBV29-1 to TRBJ2-1; D remains ambiguous. Trimming pared 2 bases from V and 7 bases from J, leaving 12 bases between. The CDR3 contains 13 residues. Germline CDR1 reads SQVTM; CDR2 reads ANQGSEA. The CDR3 DNA follows: TGCAGCGTTGAATACGGCGGAATGAATGAGCAGTTCCTC. As protein: CSVEYGGMNEQFL.

Concerning this clonotype itself: A much larger clone lies one base from this, so it may be a read error. The chain recombines TRBV29-1 with TRBJ2-1; the match to TRBD2 covers 10 bases. The V and J ends lost 4 bases and 4 bases, in that order; junction bases with no gene match: 4. There are 14 residues in the CDR3. Germline V gene data show CDR1 as SQVTM and CDR2 as ANQGSEA. CDR3 amino acids: CSVGAGGEYNEQFF. DNA for the CDR3: TGCAGCGTTGGAGCGGGAGGGGAGTACAATGAGCAGTTCTTC.

In its sample, this clonotype was seen a few times. The chain employs TRBV6-5 and TRBJ2-7; tentative D call: TRBD2 (6 bases). V shed 6 bases and J shed 2 bases, with 26 bases lying between them. The CDR3 contains 18 residues. The germline V gene has CDR1 MNHEY and CDR2 SVGAGI. The CDR3 spells CASSLLGPNYSGAYEQYF. CDR3 nucleotide sequence: TGTGCCAGCAGCCTGCTAGGGCCGAACTATTCGGGGGCCTACGAGCAGTACTTC.

This sequence joins TRBV29-1 and TRBJ2-3; D remains unclear. The germline V gene has CDR1 SQVTM and CDR2 ANQGSEA. The CDR3 runs 14 residues. Between the trimmed V and J ends, which lost 6 bases and 3 bases, there was a span of 16 bases. CDR3 in amino acids: CSVAHGTRTDTQYF. As DNA, the CDR3 is TGCAGCGTCGCACACGGTACTCGAACAGATACGCAGTATTTT.

Comments on this clonotype: One junction end disagrees with the germline gene, perhaps due to a read error. V usage is TRBV6-5 and J usage is TRBJ1-5; D gene ambiguous. In germline, CDR1 is MNHEY, CDR2 SVGAGI. The CDR3 spans 14 residues. CDR3 in DNA: TGTTCCAGCAGTTACTCGGCAGCCGTGGAGCCCCAGCATTTT. It is translated as CSSSYSAAVEPQHF.

The rearrangement joins TRBV11-2 to TRBJ2-2, with a weak D call TRBD2 (7 bases). The CDR3 runs 15 residues. Germline V lookup: CDR1 SGHAT, CDR2 FQNNGV. V was clipped by 3 bases and J by 8 bases, with 16 bases between them. CDR3 in amino acids: CASSLAAGAEGELFF. In DNA form, the CDR3 reads TGTGCCAGCAGCTTGGCCGCGGGGGCTGAGGGGGAGCTGTTTTTT.

Notes on this clonotype: The junction departs from the called germline gene at one end, perhaps through a read error. This chain joins TRBV7-9 and TRBJ1-1, with TRBD1 as a possible D gene (6 bases). This CDR3 is 14 amino acids long. Germline loops: CDR1 SEHNR, CDR2 FQNEAQ (reference sequence). The CDR3 region has the DNA TGTGCCAGCAGCTCAACAGGGATGAACACTGAGGCTTTCTTT. Protein product: CASSSTGMNTEAFF. The full variable domain, completed using reference TRBV7-9 and TRBJ1-1, is DTGVSQNPRHKITKRGQNVTFRCDPISEHNRLYWYRQTLGQGPEFLTYFQNEAQLEKSRLLSDRFSAERPKGSFSTLEIQRTEQGDSAMYLCASSSTGMNTEAFFGQGTRLTVV.

About this clonotype: One end of the junction varies from germline; a read error may be responsible. The chain has TRBV4-1 and TRBJ2-2; no clear D gene. The germline CDR1 and CDR2 sequences are MGHRA and YSYEKL. This CDR3 contains 17 residues. The DNA of the CDR3 is TGCGCCAGCATCCAAGATACGGCACTCTGGAACACCGGGGAGCTGTTTTTT. Translating gives CASIQDTALWNTGELFF.

On this clonotype itself: This may come from a read error, since a much larger clone is one base off. The chain employs TRBV6-5 and TRBJ2-1; the D gene is possibly TRBD2 (5 bases). The CDR3 spans 15 residues. Germline V gene data show CDR1 as MNHEY and CDR2 as SVGAGI. V was cut by 6 bases and J by 0 bases, with 12 bases left in between. CDR3 loop: CASRAGICSYNEQFF. The CDR3 DNA reads TGTGCCAGCAGAGCCGGGATATGCTCCTACAATGAGCAGTTCTTC.

The chain couples TRBV10-3 to TRBJ2-4; D is ambiguous. V lost 4 bases, J lost 5 bases, and 6 bases lay in between. CDR1 and CDR2 (germline): ENHRY, SYGVKD. The CDR3 runs to 12 residues. The CDR3 nucleotides read TGTGCCATCAGTGTGGTAGAAAACATTCAGTACTTC. Translated, it gives CAISVVENIQYF.

A note on this clonotype: In this CDR3 the conserved last residue, phenylalanine or tryptophan, is missing, so a read error is likely. This sequence joins TRBV6-1 and TRBJ1-1; D possibly corresponds to TRBD1 (5 bases). V lost 1 base, J lost 4 bases, and 10 bases lay in between. The germline gives CDR1 MNHNS, CDR2 SASEGT. This CDR3 spans 14 amino acids. The CDR3: CASSEVAGTTEAFL. In DNA form, the CDR3 reads TGTGCCAGCAGTGAAGTTGCAGGGACCACTGAAGCTTTCCTT.

The genes are TRBV6-1 and TRBJ1-1; D unclear. The CDR3 is 14 amino acids. From germline, CDR1 is MNHNS and CDR2 SASEGT. V lost 4 bases and J lost 6, with 15 bases in between. CDR3 in DNA: TGTGCCAGCAGTGGAGTACGGGAGCCAGCTGAAGCTTTCTTT. Its protein is CASSGVREPAEAFF.

Worth noting for this clonotype: This sequence may be a read error, since a much larger clone differs from it by one base. The gene calls are TRBV29-1 and TRBJ2-1, with 8 bases identical to TRBD2. CDR3 length equals 13 residues. Germline V lookup: CDR1 SQVTM, CDR2 ANQGSEA. The CDR3 loop is CTMAGGPYNEQFF. DNA of the CDR3: TGCACAATGGCGGGAGGACCCTACAATGAGCAGTTCTTC.

V usage is TRBV11-2 and J usage is TRBJ2-7; D uncertain. The CDR3 is made up of 14 amino acids. Deletions cut 6 bases from V and 4 bases from J, with 16 bases between. Germline values: CDR1 SGHAT, CDR2 FQNNGV. The CDR3 loop is CASSFKYPRYEQYF. CDR3 nucleotides: TGTGCCAGCAGTTTCAAGTATCCCAGGTACGAGCAGTACTTC.

With regard to this clonotype: This sequence may be a read error, since a much larger clone differs from it by one base. The CDR3 here is CASSQYFAGTTEAFF. Here the CDR3 DNA reads TGTGCCAGCAGCCAATATTTTGCAGGGACCACTGAAGCTTTCTTT. J is TRBJ1-1 and V is TRBV11-2; possible D gene TRBD1, 5 bases. Trimming cost V 5 bases and J 4 bases, with 17 bases left between them. The CDR3 extends over 15 amino acids. CDR1 and CDR2 (germline): SGHAT, FQNNGV.

Of note for this clonotype: A much more abundant neighbour one base away suggests this may be a read error. V and J are TRBV14 and TRBJ2-1; D possibly corresponds to TRBD2 (6 bases). The CDR3 consists of 15 residues. Looked up from germline, CDR1 is SGHDN and CDR2 is FVKESK. Trimming removed 4 bases at V and 0 bases at J, with 10 bases between. The CDR3 coding sequence is TGTGCCAGCAGCCCCCCGGGGGACTCCTACAATGAGCAGTTCTTC. Encoded protein: CASSPPGDSYNEQFF.